Listed below are T cell receptor beta chains from one sample, sequenced in a study of T-cell reconstitution after alpha-beta-depleted transplantation in children. One entry per CDR3 protein, called by TCRdb with MiXCR from the PCR reads. This repertoire shows 300,000 or so distinct CDR3 sequences, roughly 25% found once; its top ten account for about 10%. Sample: PBMCs, mostly from graft donor cells, taken 180 days after TCRalphabeta/CD19-depleted stem cell transplant. Receptors originate from a male patient aged 10-17 years who had a stem cell transplant for acute lymphoblastic leukemia, so the T cells may come from the graft donor. Each CDR3 is given with its conserved first and last residue. Fields, in order: J gene, V gene, D gene, clone size, CDR3 DNA, CDR3 protein. The D gene is left open where the match is weak. Clone size is shown for a subset of rows, as once, few, many or a class of expanded clone.

J: TRBJ2-5; V: TRBV18; D: NA; size: NA; DNA: TGTGCCAGCTCATTTCCCGGGACGCAAGTAATTAAAGAGACCCAGTACTTC; CDR3: CASSFPGTQVIKETQYF
J: TRBJ1-6; V: TRBV5-1; D: NA; size: NA; DNA: TGCGCCAGCAGCCCGCGCCCCGGACAACCAAATTCACCCCTCCACTTT; CDR3: CASSPRPGQPNSPLHF
J: TRBJ2-1; V: TRBV18; D: TRBD1; size: NA; DNA: TGTGCCAGCTCACTTTTGACAGGGAACTACAATGAGCAGTTCTTC; CDR3: CASSLLTGNYNEQFF
J: TRBJ2-7; V: TRBV10-3; D: TRBD2; size: NA; DNA: TGTGCCATCAGCGACTGGGACTACTACTACGAGCAGTACTTC; CDR3: CAISDWDYYYEQYF
J: TRBJ2-1; V: TRBV12-3/TRBV12-4; D: TRBD1; size: NA; DNA: TGTGCCAGCCAAGATGTGACAGGGCCCTACAATGAGCAGTTCTTC; CDR3: CASQDVTGPYNEQFF
J: TRBJ2-1; V: TRBV10-3; D: TRBD1; size: NA; DNA: TGTGCCATCAGTGAGTCGTTCAAGGGGGCCTCCTACAATGAGCAGTTCTTC; CDR3: CAISESFKGASYNEQFF
J: TRBJ2-1; V: TRBV7-2; D: TRBD1; size: NA; DNA: TGTGCCAGCAGCTTCAGGGGGCAAGGTCACAATGAGCAGTTCTTC; CDR3: CASSFRGQGHNEQFF
J: TRBJ1-1; V: TRBV5-1; D: NA; size: NA; DNA: TGCGCCAGCAGCTTGACGGGTTACACTGAAGCTTTCTTT; CDR3: CASSLTGYTEAFF
J: TRBJ2-5; V: TRBV5-1; D: TRBD2; size: NA; DNA: TGCGCCAGCAGCCCCCCCGCCGGGACTAGCGGGGAGACCCAGTACTTC; CDR3: CASSPPAGTSGETQYF
J: TRBJ1-6; V: TRBV7-6; D: TRBD1; size: NA; DNA: TGTGCCAGCAGTCCAGGGGGCTGGAATTCACCCCTCCACTTT; CDR3: CASSPGGWNSPLHF
J: TRBJ1-2; V: TRBV20-1; D: NA; size: NA; DNA: TGCAGTGCTAGAAGAGGGGGACCGACGACTTATGGCTACACCTTC; CDR3: CSARRGGPTTYGYTF
J: TRBJ2-7; V: TRBV4-1; D: NA; size: NA; DNA: TGCGCCAGCAGTGACGATTCGCCTAGGGAGCAGTACTTC; CDR3: CASSDDSPREQYF
J: TRBJ2-7; V: TRBV5-1; D: NA; size: few; DNA: TGCGCCAGCAGATCGTCGGGACCTCTCTACGAGCAGTACTTC; CDR3: CASRSSGPLYEQYF
J: TRBJ2-5; V: TRBV7-9; D: TRBD1; size: NA; DNA: TGTGCCAGCAGCCCGAGAAAAATCGGACAGGGGGGAGAGACCCAGTACTTC; CDR3: CASSPRKIGQGGETQYF
J: TRBJ2-7; V: TRBV2; D: TRBD1; size: few; DNA: TGTGCCAGCAGTACCCACAGGGGCCGAGGCTACGAGCAGTACTTC; CDR3: CASSTHRGRGYEQYF
J: TRBJ1-1; V: TRBV29-1; D: NA; size: NA; DNA: TGCAGCGCACGGTCTTTTTCGGGCGCTGAAGCTTTCTTT; CDR3: CSARSFSGAEAFF